Described below is a single T cell receptor (beta chain) sequence and its context. Authors' analysis steps: Reference gene primer amplification in the assay estimated nucleated cell counts. Here immunoSEQ multiplex PCR was the method, and the copy in TCRdb shows in-frame clones only, minus some. From that table come the V and J calls and clone size; the DNA was used to work out D and trimming. The table includes about 240,000 clones, 83% detected once. The data were taken from a study of blood T cell repertoires in COVID-19. A PCR-confirmed or clinician-diagnosed COVID-19 case had contacted exposed participants within 2 weeks of entry. This CDR3 region has 14 residues. V lost 3 bases and J lost 9, with 12 bases in between. Germline V gene sequence: CDR1 KGHSH, CDR2 LQKENI.

The V gene is TRBV18, the J gene TRBJ1-6, with D maybe TRBD1 (5 bases). The sample comprised PBMCs or T cells enriched from blood (not recorded which). This clonotype originated in a woman aged 40-49 years who had been exposed to COVID-19. The DNA for the CDR3 is TGTGCCAGCTCACCTGAGGACACAGGTTCACCCCTCCACTTT. Protein product: CASSPEDTGSPLHF. The complete variable domain, with remaining parts taken from reference TRBV18 and TRBJ1-6, reads NAGVMQNPRHLVRRRGQEARLRCSPMKGHSHVYWYRQLPEEGLKFMVYLQKENIIDESGMPKERFSAEFPKEGPSILRIQQVVRGDSAAYFCASSPEDTGSPLHFGNGTRLTVT.